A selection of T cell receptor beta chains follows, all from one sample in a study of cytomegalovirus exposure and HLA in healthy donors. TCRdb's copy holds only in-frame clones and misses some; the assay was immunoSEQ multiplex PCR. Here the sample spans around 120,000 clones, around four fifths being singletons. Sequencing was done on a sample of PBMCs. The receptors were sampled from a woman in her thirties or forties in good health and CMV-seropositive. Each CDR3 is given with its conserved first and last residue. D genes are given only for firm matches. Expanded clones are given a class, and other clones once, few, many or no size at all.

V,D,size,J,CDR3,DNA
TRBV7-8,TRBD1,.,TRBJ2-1,CASSLVGTGRGEQFF,TGTGCCAGCAGCTTAGTAGGGACAGGGAGGGGTGAGCAGTTCTTC
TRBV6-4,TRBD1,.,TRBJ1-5,CASSPQGDQPQHF,TGTGCCAGCAGCCCACAGGGGGATCAGCCCCAGCATTTT
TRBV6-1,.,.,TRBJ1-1,CASSYEWEGAEAFF,TGTGCCAGCAGTTATGAATGGGAGGGGGCTGAAGCTTTCTTT
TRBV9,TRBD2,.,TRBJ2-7,CASSVSGRDYEQYF,TGTGCCAGCAGCGTTAGCGGGAGGGACTACGAGCAGTACTTC
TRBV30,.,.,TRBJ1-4,CACAPGTTTNEKLFF,TGTGCCTGTGCGCCAGGGACAACAACTAATGAAAAACTGTTTTTT
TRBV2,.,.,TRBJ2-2,CASTGGPRWAGELFF,TGTGCCAGCACCGGGGGGCCTAGGTGGGCCGGGGAGCTGTTTTTT
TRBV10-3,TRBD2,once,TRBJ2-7,CAASGLAYEQYF,TGTGCCGCCTCGGGACTAGCCTACGAGCAGTACTTC
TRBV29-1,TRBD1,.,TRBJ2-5,CSVGQGASGGETQYF,TGCAGCGTTGGACAGGGGGCGAGTGGTGGAGAGACCCAGTACTTC
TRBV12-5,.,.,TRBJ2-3,CASGLVLGRGGDTQYF,TGTGCTAGTGGTTTGGTACTCGGAAGGGGTGGAGATACGCAGTATTTT
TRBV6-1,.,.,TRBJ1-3,CASSGSTGSGNTIYF,TGTGCCAGCAGTGGGTCCACAGGGTCCGGAAACACCATATATTTT
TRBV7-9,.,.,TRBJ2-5,CASSQEETQYF,TGTGCCAGCAGCCAGGAAGAGACCCAGTACTTC
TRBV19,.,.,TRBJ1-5,CASRELAPGQPQHF,TGTGCCAGTAGAGAGCTGGCACCGGGTCAGCCCCAGCATTTT
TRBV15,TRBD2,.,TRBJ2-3,CATSPVAGLQFNTQYF,TGTGCCACCAGCCCGGTAGCGGGGTTGCAATTCAATACGCAGTATTTT
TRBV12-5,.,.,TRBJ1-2,CASGLDLGLYGYTF,TGTGCTAGTGGTTTGGACTTAGGACTCTATGGCTACACCTTC
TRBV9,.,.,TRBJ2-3,CASSSGTQYF,TGTGCCAGCAGCTCGGGTACGCAGTATTTT
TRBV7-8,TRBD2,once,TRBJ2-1,CASSQISLPSGSSYNEQFF,TGTGCCAGCAGCCAAATTTCCCTACCTAGCGGAAGCTCCTACAATGAGCAGTTCTTC
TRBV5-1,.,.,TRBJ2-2,CASSWTLNTGELFF,TGCGCCAGCAGCTGGACACTTAACACCGGGGAGCTGTTTTTT
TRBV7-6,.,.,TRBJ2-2,CASSLSSGSTGELFF,TGTGCCAGCAGCTTGTCCAGCGGGTCCACCGGGGAGCTGTTTTTT
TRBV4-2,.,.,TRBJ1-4,CASSGRSTTNEKLFF,TGTGCCAGCAGTGGCAGGTCGACAACTAATGAAAAACTGTTTTTT
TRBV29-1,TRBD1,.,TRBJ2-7,CSVEGPGGQGAREQYF,TGCAGCGTTGAGGGGCCTGGAGGGCAGGGGGCAAGGGAGCAGTACTTC
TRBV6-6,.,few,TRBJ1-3,CASSYLGAAGNTIYF,TGTGCCAGCAGTTACCTTGGGGCTGCTGGAAACACCATATATTTT
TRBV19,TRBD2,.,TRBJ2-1,CASSILAGGPGNEQFF,TGTGCCAGTAGTATCTTAGCGGGGGGGCCGGGCAATGAGCAGTTCTTC
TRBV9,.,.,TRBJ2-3,CASSVGPAVHTDTQYF,TGTGCCAGCAGCGTAGGCCCAGCGGTCCACACAGATACGCAGTATTTT